This TCR beta chain was documented in a study of blood T cell repertoires in COVID-19. At the level of the study: Acute and convalescent COVID-19 samples came from the United States, Italy and Spain. In each case, the material was cDNA or gDNA derived from T cells, B-cell-depleted T cells, or PBMCs.

The germline gives CDR1 SGHRS, CDR2 YFSETQ. CDR3 length equals 20 residues. Germline trimming cut 0 bases from V and 3 bases from J; bases unmatched to any gene: 18. Original methodology: Scientists estimated how many nucleated cells there were by amplifying reference gene primers. The data were produced by immunoSEQ multiplex PCR, yet TCRdb's version contains in-frame clones alone and is incomplete. From that table come the V and J calls and clone size; the DNA was used to work out D and trimming. The sample shows tens of thousands of clones, 75% to 90% of them seen only once. The chain couples TRBV5-1 to TRBJ2-3; 8 nucleotides match TRBD2. Sequencing used peripheral blood. The sequence was collected from a man younger than 45 with acute or convalescent COVID-19. CDR3 amino acids: CASSLERWRVQREMTDTQYF. CDR3 DNA: TGCGCCAGCAGCTTGGAACGGTGGAGGGTCCAGCGGGAGATGACAGATACGCAGTATTTT.